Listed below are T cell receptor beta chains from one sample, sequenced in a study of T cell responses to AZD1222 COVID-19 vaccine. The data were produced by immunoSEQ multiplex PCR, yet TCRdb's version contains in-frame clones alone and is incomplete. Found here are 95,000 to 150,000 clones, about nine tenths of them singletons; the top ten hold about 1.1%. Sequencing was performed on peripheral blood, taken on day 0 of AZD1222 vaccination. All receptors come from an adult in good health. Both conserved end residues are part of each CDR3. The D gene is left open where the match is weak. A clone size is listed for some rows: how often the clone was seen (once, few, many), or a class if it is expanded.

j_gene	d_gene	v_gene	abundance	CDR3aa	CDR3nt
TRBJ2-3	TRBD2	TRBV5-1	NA	CASSWVVAGGSTDTQYF	TGCGCCAGCAGTTGGGTTGTAGCGGGAGGCAGCACAGATACGCAGTATTTT
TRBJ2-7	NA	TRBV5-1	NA	CASTPWGSGSYEQYF	TGCGCCAGCACCCCATGGGGGAGTGGGTCCTACGAGCAGTACTTC
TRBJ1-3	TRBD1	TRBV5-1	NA	CASSPASTGGNTIYF	TGCGCCAGCAGCCCCGCCTCGACAGGGGGAAACACCATATATTTT
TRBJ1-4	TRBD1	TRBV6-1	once	CASSGGTALTNEKLFF	TGTGCCAGCAGTGGTGGGACAGCCCTTACTAATGAAAAACTGTTTTTT
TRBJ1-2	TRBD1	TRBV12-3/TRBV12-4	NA	CASSQGGSYGYTF	TGTGCCAGCAGCCAGGGGGGCAGCTATGGCTACACCTTC
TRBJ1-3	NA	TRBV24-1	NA	CATSDLVCAEPLGNTIYF	TGTGCCACCAGTGATTTGGTCTGCGCAGAGCCTCTGGGAAACACCATATATTTT
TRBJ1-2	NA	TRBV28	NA	CASNTAEGYTF	TGTGCCAGCAATACGGCCGAGGGCTACACCTTC
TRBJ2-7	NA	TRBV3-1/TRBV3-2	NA	CASSPVGQSYSYEQYF	TGTGCCAGCAGCCCCGTGGGTCAATCCTACTCCTACGAGCAGTACTTC
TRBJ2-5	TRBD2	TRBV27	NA	CASSLSGTSQETQYF	TGTGCCAGCAGTTTGAGCGGGACCTCCCAAGAGACCCAGTACTTC
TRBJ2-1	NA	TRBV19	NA	CASSPFSAGEQFF	TGTGCCAGTAGCCCTTTTTCGGCGGGTGAGCAGTTCTTC
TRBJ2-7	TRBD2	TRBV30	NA	CAWTSGSYEQYF	TGTGCCTGGACTAGCGGGAGCTACGAGCAGTACTTC
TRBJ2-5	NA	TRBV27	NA	CASGGNQETQYF	TGTGCCAGTGGGGGCAACCAAGAGACCCAGTACTTC
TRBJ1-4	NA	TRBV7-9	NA	CASQRGANEKLFF	TGTGCCAGCCAAAGAGGGGCGAATGAAAAACTGTTTTTT
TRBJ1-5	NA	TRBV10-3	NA	CAISESTGFNQPQHF	TGTGCCATCAGTGAGTCCACGGGTTTCAATCAGCCCCAGCATTTT
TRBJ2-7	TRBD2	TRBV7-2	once	CASSSQGLAGEQYF	TGTGCCAGCAGCTCACAAGGACTAGCGGGAGAGCAGTACTTC
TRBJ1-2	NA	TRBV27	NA	CASSLFRGNYGYTF	TGTGCCAGCAGTTTATTCCGGGGGAACTATGGCTACACCTTC
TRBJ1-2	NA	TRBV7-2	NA	CASSLHGSYGYTF	TGTGCCAGCAGCTTACACGGTAGCTATGGCTACACCTTC
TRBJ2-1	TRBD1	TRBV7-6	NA	CASSSTGTPYNEQFF	TGTGCCAGCAGCTCGACAGGGACCCCCTACAATGAGCAGTTCTTC
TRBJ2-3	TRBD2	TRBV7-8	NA	CASSFRTSGTDTQYF	TGTGCCAGCAGCTTCCGGACTAGCGGCACAGATACGCAGTATTTT
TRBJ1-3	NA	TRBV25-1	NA	CASLDHYSGNTIYF	TGTGCCAGCCTCGACCACTACTCTGGAAACACCATATATTTT
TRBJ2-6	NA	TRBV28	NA	CASNRASGAGANVLTF	TGTGCCAGCAACCGAGCCTCAGGGGCTGGGGCCAACGTCCTGACTTTC
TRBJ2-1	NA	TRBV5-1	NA	CASSLTAGSYNEQFF	TGCGCCAGCAGCTTGACGGCGGGCTCCTACAATGAGCAGTTCTTC
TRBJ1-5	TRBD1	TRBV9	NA	CASSSQGNWPQHF	TGTGCCAGCAGCTCACAGGGGAATTGGCCCCAGCATTTT
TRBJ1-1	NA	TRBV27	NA	CASSSPGLGNTEAFF	TGTGCCAGCAGTTCCCCGGGGCTGGGGAACACTGAAGCTTTCTTT
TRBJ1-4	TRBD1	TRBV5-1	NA	CASSQTGQGGGKLFF	TGCGCCAGCAGCCAAACGGGACAGGGAGGCGGAAAACTGTTTTTT
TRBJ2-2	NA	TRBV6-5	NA	CATRTFSNTGELFF	TGTGCCACAAGGACTTTTTCGAACACCGGGGAGCTGTTTTTT
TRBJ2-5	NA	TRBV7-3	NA	CASSLTREETQYF	TGTGCCAGCAGCTTAACGAGGGAAGAGACCCAGTACTTC
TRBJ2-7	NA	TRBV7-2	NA	CASSLALDYEQYF	TGTGCCAGCAGCTTAGCGTTGGACTACGAGCAGTACTTC
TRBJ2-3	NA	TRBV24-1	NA	CATSDPGAGPKVHYTDTQYF	TGTGCCACCAGTGATCCTGGGGCGGGACCCAAGGTCCATTATACAGATACGCAGTATTTT
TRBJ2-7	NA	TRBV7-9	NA	CASSLASGGYEQYF	TGTGCCAGCAGCTTAGCTAGCGGCGGCTACGAGCAGTACTTC
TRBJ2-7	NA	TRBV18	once	CASSPPGVYEQYF	TGTGCCAGCTCACCACCGGGGGTTTACGAGCAGTACTTC
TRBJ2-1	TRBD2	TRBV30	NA	CAWSLGLAIYNEQFF	TGTGCCTGGAGTCTGGGACTAGCGATCTACAATGAGCAGTTCTTC
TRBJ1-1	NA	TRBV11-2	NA	CASSLLGLNTEAFF	TGTGCCAGCAGCTTATTGGGATTGAACACTGAAGCTTTCTTT
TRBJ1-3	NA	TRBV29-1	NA	CSAGRAGNTIYF	TGCAGCGCAGGGAGAGCTGGAAACACCATATATTTT
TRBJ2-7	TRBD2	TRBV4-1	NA	CASSQGTSGSDEQYF	TGCGCCAGCAGCCAAGGGACTAGCGGGAGCGACGAGCAGTACTTC
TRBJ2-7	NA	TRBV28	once	CASSLSGALNEQYF	TGTGCCAGCAGTTTATCAGGGGCCCTAAACGAGCAGTACTTC
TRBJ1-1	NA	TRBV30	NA	CAWSIPNTEAFF	TGTGCCTGGAGTATCCCGAACACTGAAGCTTTCTTT
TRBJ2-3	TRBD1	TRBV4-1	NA	CASSRTGGKITDTQYF	TGCGCCAGCAGCCGGACAGGGGGCAAGATAACAGATACGCAGTATTTT
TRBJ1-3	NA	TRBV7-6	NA	CASSGLGGNTIYF	TGTGCCAGCAGCGGCCTCGGTGGAAACACCATATATTTT
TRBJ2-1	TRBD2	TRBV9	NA	CASSVVRTSAYNEQFF	TGTGCCAGCAGCGTAGTTAGGACTAGCGCCTACAATGAGCAGTTCTTC
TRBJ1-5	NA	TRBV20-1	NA	CSAKAGGPQHF	TGCAGTGCTAAGGCCGGGGGGCCCCAGCATTTT
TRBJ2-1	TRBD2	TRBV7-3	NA	CASSRGGTSGSSYNEQFF	TGTGCCAGCAGTCGAGGTGGGACTAGCGGGAGCTCCTACAATGAGCAGTTCTTC
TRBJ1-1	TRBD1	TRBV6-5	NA	CASSRTGGMNTEAFF	TGTGCCAGCTCAAGGACAGGGGGCATGAACACTGAAGCTTTCTTT
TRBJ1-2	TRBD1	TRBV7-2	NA	CASSVQTGTNYGYTF	TGTGCCAGCAGCGTACAGACAGGGACCAACTATGGCTACACCTTC
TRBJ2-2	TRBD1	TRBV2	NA	CASRDRGNTGELFF	TGTGCCAGCCGGGACAGGGGTAACACCGGGGAGCTGTTTTTT
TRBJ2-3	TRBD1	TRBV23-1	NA	CASSLRRGPSTDTQYF	TGCGCCAGCAGTCTACGCAGGGGGCCTAGCACAGATACGCAGTATTTT
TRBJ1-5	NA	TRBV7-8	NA	CASSPDSLRYQPQHF	TGTGCCAGCAGCCCAGACAGCTTGCGCTATCAGCCCCAGCATTTT
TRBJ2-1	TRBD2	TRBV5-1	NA	CASSLGGAGETYNEQFF	TGCGCCAGCAGCTTGGGCGGCGCGGGGGAGACCTACAATGAGCAGTTCTTC
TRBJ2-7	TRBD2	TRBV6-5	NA	CASSRPGLAGGEQYF	TGTGCCAGCAGCAGACCGGGACTAGCGGGAGGCGAGCAGTACTTC
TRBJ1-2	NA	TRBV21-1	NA	CAGGGDGYTF	TGTGCCGGTGGAGGGGATGGCTACACCTTC
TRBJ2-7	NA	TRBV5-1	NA	CASSLTPGVVSYEQYF	TGCGCCAGCAGCTTGACACCGGGAGTGGTCTCTTACGAGCAGTACTTC
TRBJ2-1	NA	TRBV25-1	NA	CASIRTRTEQFF	TGTGCCAGCATCAGAACTAGGACTGAGCAGTTCTTC
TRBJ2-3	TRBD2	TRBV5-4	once	CASSTPSGNEEYF	TGTGCCAGCAGCACCCCTAGCGGGAATGAGGAGTATTTT
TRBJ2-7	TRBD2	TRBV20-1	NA	CSASREGGPSYEQYF	TGCAGTGCTAGTCGGGAGGGCGGACCTTCCTACGAGCAGTACTTC
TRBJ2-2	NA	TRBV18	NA	CASSPRANTGELFF	TGTGCCAGCTCACCACGGGCGAACACCGGGGAGCTGTTTTTT
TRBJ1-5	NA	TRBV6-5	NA	CASSYTVGQPQHF	TGTGCCAGCAGTTACACGGTGGGTCAGCCCCAGCATTTT
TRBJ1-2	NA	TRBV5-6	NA	CASSPKTHYGYTF	TGTGCCAGCAGCCCGAAAACCCACTATGGCTACACCTTC
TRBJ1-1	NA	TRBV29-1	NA	CSVDSGRAGAFF	TGCAGCGTTGATAGCGGGAGGGCGGGAGCTTTCTTT
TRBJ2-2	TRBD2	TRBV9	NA	CASRPKRDHTGELFF	TGTGCCAGCAGGCCGAAGCGGGATCACACCGGGGAGCTGTTTTTT
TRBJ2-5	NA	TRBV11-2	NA	CASSLGVETWGETQYF	TGTGCCAGCAGCTTAGGAGTAGAGACTTGGGGGGAGACCCAGTACTTC